The sample holds a few counts of the clone carrying this T cell receptor (beta chain). Its antigen is unidentified. The data were taken from a study of early T cells in non-severe SARS-CoV-2 infection. Study-wide background: With bulk RNA from unsorted whole blood as input, sequencing yielded unpaired chains.

This CDR3 has 15 residues. Per germline, CDR1 SEHNR and CDR2 FQNEAQ (reference sequence). V was clipped by 5 bases and J by 4 bases, with 15 bases between them. General study points: VDJdb-based annotation leaned toward anti-spike CD8 responses and missed private and CD4 specificities.

TCRdb itself ran the 5' RACE reads through MiXCR, one entry per CDR3 protein. The table includes some 9,500 distinct CDR3 sequences, about 5% detected once. The chain combines TRBV7-9 with TRBJ2-4; tentatively, D is TRBD2 (5 bases). This receptor was obtained from an adult who was a healthcare worker with PCR-confirmed SARS-CoV-2 infection or an uninfected control (not recorded which). The specimen was whole blood. This chain's CDR3 is CASSPGEYGKNIQYF. CDR3 nucleotide sequence: TGTGCCAGCAGCCCTGGGGAGTACGGGAAAAACATTCAGTACTTC. The full variable domain, with the rest looked up from reference TRBV7-9 and TRBJ2-4, is DTGVSQNPRHKITKRGQNVTFRCDPISEHNRLYWYRQTLGQGPEFLTYFQNEAQLEKSRLLSDRFSAERPKGSFSTLEIQRTEQGDSAMYLCASSPGEYGKNIQYFGAGTRLSVL.